Given below is one T cell receptor beta chain in context. The antigen is undetermined. The data originate from a study of monozygotic twins with cystic fibrosis. For the study at large: Libraries were built from 3 to 3.5 micrograms of fragmented DNA using around 14 PCR cycles. Study results and caveats: J usage was most co-twin-similar in 8 of 16 pairs, V in 13. No link emerged between shared CDR3 counts and age, concordance or severity. Clonality was generally low (median roughly 0.0095), higher in the most severe patients.

The protocol was immunoSEQ multiplex PCR, while the TCRdb copy is restricted to in-frame clones and leaves out a portion. The sample holds approximately 36,000 clones; under 95% are singletons and the top ten take 0.19%. Germline lookup yields CDR1 SNHLY and CDR2 FYNNEI. The CDR3 is made up of 13 amino acids. V was pared by 6 bases and J by 1 base, with 9 bases between. This sequence was found in a boy between 2 and 10 years old with cystic fibrosis. The chain carries TRBV2 and TRBJ1-2; the D gene is possibly TRBD1 (6 bases). The sequencing input was blood. The CDR3 sequence: CASSLDSNYGYTF. In DNA form, the CDR3 reads TGTGCCAGCAGCCTGGACAGTAACTATGGCTACACCTTC.